This TCR beta chain was sequenced in a study of regulatory T cells in long-lasting Graves disease. Notes on the study in general: Between persistent patients, a few thousand public clonotypes were shared, exceeding the 900 to 1,000 shared between new patients.

Time point here: persistent/refractory GD, antithyroid drugs over 5 years with positive TRAb. Generation of the TCR library employed RNA extracted from PBMCs. Investigators prepared the TCR beta libraries by applying iRepertoire HTBI primers and Arm-PCR of CDR3 regions. TCRdb re-derived calls from the multiplex PCR reads in MiXCR, one entry per CDR3 protein. Seen here are some 370,000 distinct CDR3 sequences, around 20% observed once, and the top ten hold about 20%. This clonotype was seen repeatedly, ten times or more. The antigen remains undetermined. This TCR came from a female donor with Graves disease. Sample: peripheral blood mononuclear cells (PBMCs), taken when the disease was refractory, from a patient treated with antithyroid drugs.

The CDR3 nucleotides read TGTGCCAGCAGCGTAGGGGGGGCCACTGAAGCTTTCTTT. It yields the protein CASSVGGATEAFF. The gene calls are TRBV9 and TRBJ1-1, with D perhaps matching TRBD1 (6 bases). Germline V gene data show CDR1 as SGDLS and CDR2 as YYNGEE. V shed 0 bases and J shed 4 bases, with 7 bases lying between them. The CDR3 is 13 residues long.